These 30 T cell receptor beta chains came from one sample sequenced in a study of blood T cell repertoires in COVID-19. Libraries were prepared by immunoSEQ multiplex PCR; TCRdb keeps only in-frame clonotypes and omits some of them. The data show 130,000 to 150,000 clones, approximately 80% seen once. The material sequenced was peripheral blood. The source is a man aged 55 to 69 with active or convalescent COVID-19.

The chain's CDR3 is CASSLEQNTEAFF. The CDR3 DNA reads as TGTGCCAGCAGCTTAGAGCAGAACACTGAAGCTTTCTTT. The chain joins TRBV7-2 to TRBJ1-1; D not resolved. CDR3 length equals 13 residues. Trimming removed 1 base from V and 1 base from J, with 4 bases in between. Germline V gene lookup returns CDR1 SGHTA and CDR2 FQGNSA.

The CDR3 DNA reads TGTGCCAGCAGTTTTACAGCAGGGGCGGGCACTGAAGCTTTCTTT. Amino acids: CASSFTAGAGTEAFF. This sequence joins TRBV27 and TRBJ1-1, with D possibly matching TRBD1 (6 bases). This CDR3 is built from 15 residues. Per the germline V gene, CDR1 is MNHEY and CDR2 is SMNVEV (reference sequence). V gave up 3 bases and J gave up 4 bases, with 15 bases separating them.

DNA of the CDR3: TGTGCCAGCAGTCAACTACTACAGGGGGCATTGCCCGGGGAGCTGTTTTTT. Its protein is CASSQLLQGALPGELFF. The chain couples TRBV27 to TRBJ2-2, with 9 bases lining up with TRBD1. The V gene end was trimmed by 5 bases and the J gene end by 6 bases; junction bases not matched to a gene: 13. The CDR3 covers 17 residues. CDR1 MNHEY and CDR2 SMNVEV come from the germline V gene (reference sequence).

The chain has TRBV30 and TRBJ1-3, with D unresolved. The V and J ends lost 2 bases and 0 bases respectively, with 11 bases between them. This CDR3 has 15 residues. Germline CDR1 GTSNPN, CDR2 SVGIG (reference sequence). The DNA of the CDR3 is TGTGCCTGGAGTCACCAACTCCTCTCTGGAAACACCATATATTTT. This codes for CAWSHQLLSGNTIYF.

V is TRBV2 and J is TRBJ1-5; 12 positions agree with TRBD1. Germline V gives CDR1 SNHLY, CDR2 FYNNEI. The CDR3 sequence is 12 residues long. With 11 bases clipped from V and 6 bases from J, the junction kept 2 bases outside the gene matches. The CDR3 loop is CASGQGAQPQHF. CDR3 DNA: TGTGCCTCGGGACAGGGGGCTCAGCCCCAGCATTTT.

This clone was detected many times. V and J are TRBV6-5 and TRBJ1-2; D not resolved. Trimming took 6 bases from V and 0 from J, leaving 8 bases between them. The CDR3 length is 13 residues. In germline, CDR1 is MNHEY, CDR2 SVGAGI. The CDR3 loop is CASSLNTNYGYTF. The CDR3 DNA sequence: TGTGCCAGCAGCCTTAATACTAACTATGGCTACACCTTC.

The gene calls are TRBV9 and TRBJ1-2, with D possibly matching TRBD1 (6 bases). CDR1 and CDR2 from the germline V gene are SGDLS and YYNGEE. There are 16 residues in the CDR3. The V end lost 5 bases, the J end lost 4 bases, and 21 bases lay between the germline ends. This CDR3 is CASRGETTDRTYGYTF. Written as DNA, the CDR3 is TGTGCCAGCAGAGGAGAGACAACGGACAGAACCTATGGCTACACCTTC.

The chain uses TRBV7-9 and TRBJ1-5, with TRBD1 matching 8 bases. The CDR3 sequence is 16 residues long. The V and J ends lost 0 bases and 5 bases, in that order; junction bases with no gene match: 6. Germline loops: CDR1 SEHNR, CDR2 FQNEAQ (reference sequence). The CDR3: CASSLALTGGDQPQHF. CDR3 in DNA: TGTGCCAGCAGCTTAGCGCTAACAGGGGGTGATCAGCCCCAGCATTTT.

The chain recombines TRBV5-1 with TRBJ2-6, with D possibly being TRBD1 (5 bases). The CDR3 loop spans 16 amino acids. Trimming pared 1 base from V and 0 bases from J, leaving 8 bases between. CDR1 and CDR2 (germline): SGHRS, YFSETQ. The CDR3 DNA reads as TGCGCCAGCAGCTTGCAGGGCATCTCTGGGGCCAACGTCCTGACTTTC. Its protein is CASSLQGISGANVLTF.

V is TRBV3-1 (or the pseudogene TRBV3-2) and J is TRBJ1-2, with 9 nucleotides matching TRBD1. In germline, CDR1 is LGHDT, CDR2 YNNKEL (reference sequence). J was trimmed by 4 bases and V by 3 bases; bases with no gene match: 6. CDR3 length equals 15 residues. CDR3 residues: CASSQMDRGTYGYTF. The CDR3 DNA sequence: TGTGCCAGCAGCCAGATGGACAGGGGTACCTATGGCTACACCTTC.

The chain carries TRBV9 and TRBJ2-5; D perhaps matches TRBD2 (6 bases). V dropped 0 bases and J dropped 5 bases, with 11 bases sitting between them. This CDR3 is 14 amino acids long. Germline values: CDR1 SGDLS, CDR2 YYNGEE. In DNA form, the CDR3 reads TGTGCCAGCAGCGTAGCTGGTCTAGCGGAGACCCAGTACTTC. Amino acid sequence: CASSVAGLAETQYF.

The J gene is TRBJ1-1, the V gene TRBV25-1, with TRBD1 matching 7 bases. Trimming took 7 bases from V and 1 from J; bases not matched to a gene: 6. The CDR3 sequence is 14 residues long. In germline, CDR1 is MGHDK, CDR2 SYGVNS. CDR3 protein: CASNSRQGNTEAFF. The CDR3 DNA follows: TGTGCCAGCAATTCCCGACAGGGGAACACTGAAGCTTTCTTT.

This chain joins TRBV7-9 and TRBJ2-7; the D gene is possibly TRBD2 (5 bases). CDR1 and CDR2 from the germline V gene are SEHNR and FQNEAQ (reference sequence). The V and J ends lost 1 base and 3 bases respectively, with 7 bases between them. CDR3 size: 13 residues. CDR3 nucleotides: TGTGCCAGCAGCTTAGATGACTACTACGAGCAGTACTTC. Translated, it gives CASSLDDYYEQYF.

The V and J genes are TRBV10-2 and TRBJ1-1; D is unresolved. In germline, CDR1 is WSHSY, CDR2 SAAADI. Between the trimmed V and J ends, which lost 5 bases and 7 bases, there was a span of 11 bases. This CDR3 has 12 residues. The CDR3 DNA reads TGCGCCAGCAGTTTACAGAACTTTGAAGCTTTCTTT. It specifies CASSLQNFEAFF.

This chain uses TRBV11-3 with TRBJ2-1; a weak D match, TRBD1 (6 bases). CDR1 is SGHNT, CDR2 YENEEA, per germline. V was trimmed by 5 bases and J by 0 bases, leaving 11 bases between them. This CDR3 spans 15 amino acids. Here the CDR3 DNA reads TGTGCCAGCAGCCGTGGACAGTCCTCCTACAATGAGCAGTTCTTC. It is translated as CASSRGQSSYNEQFF.

This chain joins TRBV19 and TRBJ1-1, with 9 bases that match TRBD1. The J segment lost 6 bases and the V segment lost 5 bases, leaving 7 bases of the junction unmatched. The CDR3 extends over 14 amino acids. The germline V gene encodes CDR1 LNHDA and CDR2 SQIVND (reference sequence). The CDR3 loop reads CASSSTGGSAEAFF. In DNA form, the CDR3 reads TGTGCCAGTAGTTCAACAGGGGGCAGCGCTGAAGCTTTCTTT.

This clone showed up just a few times. The chain carries TRBV6-5 and TRBJ1-1; D may be TRBD1 (5 bases). Germline-derived CDR1 and CDR2 are MNHEY and SVGAGI. The CDR3 length is 13 residues. The V end was cut by 4 bases, the J end by 3 bases, with 9 bases between. CDR3 DNA: TGTGCCAGCAGTTCCATAGGGGACACTGAAGCTTTCTTT. Encoded protein: CASSSIGDTEAFF.

This sequence joins TRBV14 and TRBJ1-2, with 7 bases that match TRBD1. The CDR3 has 14 residues. Germline values: CDR1 SGHDN, CDR2 FVKESK. V dropped 4 bases and J dropped 4; count of bases not matched to a gene: 6. CDR3 sequence: CASSPGGITYGYTF. For the CDR3, the DNA is TGTGCCAGCAGCCCAGGGGGGATTACCTATGGCTACACCTTC.

The chain combines TRBV30 with TRBJ1-5; 7 bases are shared with TRBD1. The CDR3 length is 13 residues. The germline V gene encodes CDR1 GTSNPN and CDR2 SVGIG (reference sequence). The V gene end was trimmed by 3 bases and the J gene end by 6 bases; junction bases not matched to a gene: 5. Here the CDR3 reads CAWSQQGGQPQHF. Written as DNA, the CDR3 is TGTGCCTGGAGCCAGCAGGGGGGTCAGCCCCAGCATTTT.

This chain joins TRBV18 and TRBJ1-3; perhaps TRBD1 as D (5 bases). The length of the CDR3 is 15 residues. The germline V and J ends were trimmed by 2 bases and 0 bases, with 8 bases remaining between them. Germline V CDR1 and CDR2: KGHSH, LQKENI. The CDR3 nucleotides are TGTGCCAGCTCACCAATCGACAGCTCTGGAAACACCATATATTTT. This encodes CASSPIDSSGNTIYF.

This clone was observed once. The chain joins TRBV19 to TRBJ2-2, with D possibly TRBD1 on 6 matching bases. Germline CDR1 and CDR2: LNHDA and SQIVND (reference sequence). V was trimmed by 3 bases and J by 1 base, leaving 12 bases between them. The CDR3 contains 16 residues. The CDR3 region has the DNA TGTGCCAGTAGTATCCCCCCAGGGGTGAACACCGGGGAGCTGTTTTTT. Translation gives CASSIPPGVNTGELFF.

The rearrangement uses TRBV7-9 and TRBJ2-7; 10 bases align to TRBD1. The V and J ends lost 4 bases and 2 bases, in that order; junction bases with no gene match: 2. CDR3 length: 14 residues. Germline assignment: CDR1 SEHNR and CDR2 FQNEAQ (reference sequence). CDR3 sequence reads: CASSSTGGTYEQYF. CDR3 in DNA: TGTGCCAGCAGCTCGACAGGGGGCACCTACGAGCAGTACTTC.

This chain uses TRBV10-1 with TRBJ1-2; D gene ambiguous. V dropped 2 bases and J dropped 1 base, with 5 bases sitting between them. Germline lookup yields CDR1 WNHNN and CDR2 SYGVQD (reference sequence). This CDR3 region has 13 residues. CDR3 sequence reads: CASSEGLNYGYTF. The CDR3 DNA reads as TGCGCCAGCAGTGAGGGCCTTAACTATGGCTACACCTTC.

The CDR3 bases are TGTGCCAGCAGTGAAGTTGGTGGGGCAAATGAAAAACTGTTTTTT. Translated: CASSEVGGANEKLFF. This rearrangement joins TRBV2 to TRBJ1-4, with a possible D match to TRBD1 (5 bases). CDR1 is SNHLY, CDR2 FYNNEI, per germline. The CDR3 consists of 15 residues. Deletions cut 1 base from V and 5 bases from J, with 11 bases between.

The V gene is TRBV5-6, the J gene TRBJ2-3; 10 bases fit TRBD2. Per germline, CDR1 SGHDT and CDR2 YYEEEE. V lost 2 bases, J lost 1 base, and 7 bases stayed unmatched. The CDR3 sequence is 17 residues long. CDR3 protein: CASSFLTGTSGTDTQYF. Here the CDR3 DNA reads TGTGCCAGCAGCTTTCTTACCGGGACTAGCGGCACAGATACGCAGTATTTT.

The V and J genes are TRBV7-8 and TRBJ2-6, with 7 nucleotides matching TRBD1. The germline gives CDR1 SGHVS, CDR2 FQNEAQ. V shed 5 bases and J 3 bases; nucleotides not matched to a gene: 10. There are 17 residues in the CDR3. This chain's CDR3 is CASSNDREGFGANVLTF. CDR3 coding DNA: TGTGCCAGCAGCAATGACAGGGAAGGATTTGGGGCCAACGTCCTGACTTTC.

The gene calls are TRBV11-3 and TRBJ2-7; 9 bases fit TRBD2. With 3 bases clipped from V and 10 bases from J, the junction kept 10 bases outside the gene matches. The germline V gene has CDR1 SGHNT and CDR2 YENEEA. The CDR3 totals 14 residues. CDR3 protein: CASSFLSGGSRQYF. CDR3 in DNA: TGTGCCAGCAGCTTTCTAAGCGGGGGGTCAAGACAGTACTTC. Full variable domain (missing parts from reference TRBV11-3 and TRBJ2-7): EAGVVQSPRYKIIEKKQPVAFWCNPISGHNTLYWYLQNLGQGPELLIRYENEEAVDDSQLPKDRFSAERLKGVDSTLKIQPAELGDSAVYLCASSFLSGGSRQYFGPGTRLTVT.

The CDR3 region has the DNA TGTGCCAGTTATGTGAACACTGAAGCTTTCTTT. Translated: CASYVNTEAFF. The V call is TRBV2, the J call TRBJ1-1; D call uncertain. CDR3 length: 11 amino acids. Trimming pared 9 bases from V and 0 bases from J, leaving 5 bases between. From germline, CDR1 is SNHLY and CDR2 FYNNEI.

CDR3 in amino acids: CASSPGVGGGQETQYF. The CDR3 nucleotides read TGTGCCAGCAGCCCGGGAGTTGGGGGGGGGCAAGAGACCCAGTACTTC. The chain is built from TRBV7-2 and TRBJ2-5, with 7 bases lining up with TRBD2. The CDR3 loop spans 16 amino acids. The junction had 11 bases not matched to a gene; V was cut back by 5 bases and J by 2 bases. The germline V gene encodes CDR1 SGHTA and CDR2 FQGNSA.

V and J are TRBV21-1 and TRBJ2-5; the table names TRBD2, a call not compared with the DNA. TRBV21-1 is a recognized pseudogene. The length of the CDR3 is 15 residues. CDR3: CASSKTGDPQETQYF. In DNA form, the CDR3 reads TGTGCCAGCAGCAAAACCGGGGATCCCCAAGAGACCCAGTACTTC.